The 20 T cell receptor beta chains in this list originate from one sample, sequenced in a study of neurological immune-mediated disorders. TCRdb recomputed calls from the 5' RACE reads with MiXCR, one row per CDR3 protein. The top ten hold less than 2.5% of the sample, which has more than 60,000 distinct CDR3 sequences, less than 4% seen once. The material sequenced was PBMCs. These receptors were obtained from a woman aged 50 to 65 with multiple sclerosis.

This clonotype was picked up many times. Here the CDR3 reads CASRLEGPGYNEQFF. As DNA, the CDR3 is TGTGCCAGCAGACTCGAGGGACCTGGATACAATGAGCAGTTCTTC. This chain links TRBV12-3 or TRBV12-4 with TRBJ2-1; D might be TRBD1 or TRBD2, each matching 5 bases. The V gene lost 6 bases and the J gene lost 4 bases, with 16 bases spanning the gap. This CDR3 has 15 residues.

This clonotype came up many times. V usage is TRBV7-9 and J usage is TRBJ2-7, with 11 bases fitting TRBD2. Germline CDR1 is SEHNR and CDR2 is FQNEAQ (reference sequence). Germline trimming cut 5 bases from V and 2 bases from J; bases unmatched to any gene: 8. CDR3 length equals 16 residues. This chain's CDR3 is CASSRTSGRMAYEQYF. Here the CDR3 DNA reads TGTGCCAGCAGCCGTACTAGCGGGAGAATGGCCTACGAGCAGTACTTC.

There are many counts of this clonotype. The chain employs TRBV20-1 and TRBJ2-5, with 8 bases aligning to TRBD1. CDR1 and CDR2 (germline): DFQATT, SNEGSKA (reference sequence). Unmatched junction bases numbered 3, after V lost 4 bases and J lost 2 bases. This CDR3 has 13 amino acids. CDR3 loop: CSATRDRQETQYF. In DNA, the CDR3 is TGCAGTGCTACTCGGGACAGGCAAGAGACCCAGTACTTC.

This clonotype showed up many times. CDR3 region: CASKGDRGSSYEQYF. In DNA, the CDR3 is TGTGCCAGCAAAGGGGACAGGGGATCTTCCTACGAGCAGTACTTC. The rearrangement uses TRBV6-1 and TRBJ2-7; TRBD1 agrees at 10 bases. The length of the CDR3 is 15 residues. V gave up 7 bases and J gave up 1 base; unmatched junction bases: 7. Germline V CDR1 and CDR2: MNHNS, SASEGT.

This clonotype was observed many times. The CDR3 loop reads CASTDRGRLRGELFF. The CDR3 bases are TGTGCCAGCACCGACAGAGGACGGCTCCGCGGGGAGCTGTTTTTT. This chain joins TRBV6-5 and TRBJ2-2, with a weak D call TRBD1 (5 bases). Germline V gene sequence: CDR1 MNHEY, CDR2 SVGAGI. The CDR3 is 15 amino acids. Between the trimmed V and J ends, which lost 7 bases and 7 bases, there was a span of 19 bases.

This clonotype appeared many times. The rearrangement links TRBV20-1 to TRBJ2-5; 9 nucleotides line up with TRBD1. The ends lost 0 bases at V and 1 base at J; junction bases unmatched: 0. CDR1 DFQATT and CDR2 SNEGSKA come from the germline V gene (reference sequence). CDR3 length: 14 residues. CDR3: CSAREDRGQETQYF. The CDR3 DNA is TGCAGTGCTAGAGAGGACAGGGGCCAAGAGACCCAGTACTTC.

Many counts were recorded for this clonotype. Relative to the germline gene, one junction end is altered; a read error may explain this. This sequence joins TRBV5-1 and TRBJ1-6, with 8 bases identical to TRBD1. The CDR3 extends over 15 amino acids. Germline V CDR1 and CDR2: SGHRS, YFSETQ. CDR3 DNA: TGCGCCAGCAGCTTCGGACAGGGCTATAATTCACCCCTCAACTTT. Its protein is CASSFGQGYNSPLNF.

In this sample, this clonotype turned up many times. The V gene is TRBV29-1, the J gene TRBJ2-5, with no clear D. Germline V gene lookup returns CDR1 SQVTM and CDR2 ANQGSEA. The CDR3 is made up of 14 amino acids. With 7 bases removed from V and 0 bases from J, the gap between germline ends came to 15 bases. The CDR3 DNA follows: TGCAGCGGCCTTGGCAGCCTGAACCAAGAGACCCAGTACTTC. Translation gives CSGLGSLNQETQYF.

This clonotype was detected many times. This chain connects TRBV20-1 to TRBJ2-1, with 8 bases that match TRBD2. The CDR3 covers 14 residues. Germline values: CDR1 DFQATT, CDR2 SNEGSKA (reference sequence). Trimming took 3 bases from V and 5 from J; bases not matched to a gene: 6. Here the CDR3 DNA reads TGCAGTGCTAGTCTAGCGGGTTTAAACAATGAGCAGTTCTTC. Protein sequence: CSASLAGLNNEQFF.

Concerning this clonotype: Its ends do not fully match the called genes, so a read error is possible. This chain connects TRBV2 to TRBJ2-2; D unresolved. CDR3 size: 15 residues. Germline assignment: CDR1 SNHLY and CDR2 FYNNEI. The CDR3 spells CSSSARVGNTGELFF. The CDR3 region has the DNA TGTTCCAGCAGTGCTCGAGTGGGGAACACCGGGGAGCTGTTTTTT.

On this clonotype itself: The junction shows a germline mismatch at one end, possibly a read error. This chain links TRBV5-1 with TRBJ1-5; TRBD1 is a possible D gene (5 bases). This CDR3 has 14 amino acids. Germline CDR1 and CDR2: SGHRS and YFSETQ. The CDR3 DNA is TGCGCCAGCAGCCGGGACGGTAGCAATCAGCCCCAGAATTTT. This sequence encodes CASSRDGSNQPQNF.

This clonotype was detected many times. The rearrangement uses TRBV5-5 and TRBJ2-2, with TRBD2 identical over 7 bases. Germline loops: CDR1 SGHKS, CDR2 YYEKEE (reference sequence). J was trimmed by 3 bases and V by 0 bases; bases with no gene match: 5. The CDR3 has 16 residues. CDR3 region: CASSLAGGRDTGELFF. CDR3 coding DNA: TGTGCCAGCAGCTTGGCCGGTGGGAGGGACACCGGGGAGCTGTTTTTT.

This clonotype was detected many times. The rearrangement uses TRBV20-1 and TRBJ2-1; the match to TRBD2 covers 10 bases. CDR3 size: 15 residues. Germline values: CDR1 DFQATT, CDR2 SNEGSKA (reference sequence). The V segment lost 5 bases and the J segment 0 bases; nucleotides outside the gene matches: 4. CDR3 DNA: TGCAGTGCTCTCAGCGGGAGGGCCTCCTACAATGAGCAGTTCTTC. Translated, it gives CSALSGRASYNEQFF.

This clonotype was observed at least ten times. The CDR3 region has the DNA TGCAGTGCTGTCAGGGAGACTGAAGCTTTCTTT. This encodes CSAVRETEAFF. V gene TRBV20-1 combines with J gene TRBJ1-1, with D perhaps TRBD1 (5 bases). The V end lost 5 bases, the J end lost 5 bases, and 9 bases lay between the germline ends. Germline CDR1 and CDR2: DFQATT and SNEGSKA (reference sequence). The CDR3 covers 11 residues.

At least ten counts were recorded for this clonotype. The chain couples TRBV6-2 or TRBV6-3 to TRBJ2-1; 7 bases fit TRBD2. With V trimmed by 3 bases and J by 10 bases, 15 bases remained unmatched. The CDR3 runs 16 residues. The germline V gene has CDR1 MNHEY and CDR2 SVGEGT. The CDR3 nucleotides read TGTGCCAGCAGTTATCCTAGCGGCCAGGGCTTAGACGAGCAGTTCTTC. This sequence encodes CASSYPSGQGLDEQFF.

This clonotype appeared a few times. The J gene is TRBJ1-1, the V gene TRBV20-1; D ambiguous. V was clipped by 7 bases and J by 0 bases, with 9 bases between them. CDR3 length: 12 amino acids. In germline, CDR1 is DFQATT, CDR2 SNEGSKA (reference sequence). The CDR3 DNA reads TGCAGTGTTAAGTCAATGAACACTGAAGCTTTCTTT. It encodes CSVKSMNTEAFF.

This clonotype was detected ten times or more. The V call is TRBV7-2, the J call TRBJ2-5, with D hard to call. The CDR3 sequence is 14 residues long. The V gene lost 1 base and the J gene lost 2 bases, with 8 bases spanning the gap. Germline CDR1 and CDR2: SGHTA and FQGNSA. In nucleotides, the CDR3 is TGTGCCAGCAGCTTAGGTTCTACTCAAGAGACCCAGTACTTC. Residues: CASSLGSTQETQYF. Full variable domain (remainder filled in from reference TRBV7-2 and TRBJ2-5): GAGVSQSPSNKVTEKGKDVELRCDPISGHTALYWYRQSLGQGLEFLIYFQGNSAPDKSGLPSDRFSAERTGGSVSTLTIQRTQQEDSAVYLCASSLGSTQETQYFGPGTRLLVL.

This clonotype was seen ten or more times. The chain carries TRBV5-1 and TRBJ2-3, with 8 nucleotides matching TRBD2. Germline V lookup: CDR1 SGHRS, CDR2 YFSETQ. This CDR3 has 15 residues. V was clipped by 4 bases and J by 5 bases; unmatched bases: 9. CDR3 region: CASSIQAGVVDTQYF. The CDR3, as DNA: TGCGCCAGCAGCATACAAGCGGGAGTGGTAGATACGCAGTATTTT.

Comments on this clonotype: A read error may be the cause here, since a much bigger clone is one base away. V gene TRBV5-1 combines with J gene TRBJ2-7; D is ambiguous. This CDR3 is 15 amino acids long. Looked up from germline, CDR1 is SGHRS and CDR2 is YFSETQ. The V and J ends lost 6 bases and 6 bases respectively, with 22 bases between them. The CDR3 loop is CASTLVTGETFEQYF. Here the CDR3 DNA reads TGCGCCAGCACACTTGTGACCGGAGAAACCTTCGAGCAGTACTTC.

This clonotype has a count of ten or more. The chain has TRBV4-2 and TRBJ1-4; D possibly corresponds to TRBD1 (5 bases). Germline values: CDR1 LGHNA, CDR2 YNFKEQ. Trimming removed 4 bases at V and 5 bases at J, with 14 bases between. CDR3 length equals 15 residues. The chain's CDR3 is CASSRLDGGNEKLFF. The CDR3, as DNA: TGTGCCAGCAGCCGCTTGGACGGGGGGAATGAAAAACTGTTTTTT.